This TCR beta chain was captured by sequencing in a study of shared clonotypes between healthy human individuals (dated by TCRdb to 2020 to 2021). About the study as a whole: Three men and two women, aged 18 to 49 years, made up the cohort. Different laboratories and diverse techniques were used to prepare libraries and sequence TCR repertoires, to increase sequencing depth and limit assay-specific biases. For each donor, CD4 naive and CD4 memory were each run on three plates, CD8 naive on two plates, and CD8 memory on one plate. Blood TCR repertoires of about 5 healthy adults were deeply sequenced to estimate repertoire size and the extent of clonotype sharing between individuals. Each donor's leukapheresis produced roughly between roughly 0.85 and 10 billion PBMCs. Broader findings and caveats from the paper: Around 5% of naive CD4, around 3.6% of naive CD8, 2.3% of memory CD4, and approximately 0.39% of memory CD8 clonotypes were shared across a handful of donors. Compared with non-shared clonotypes, clonotypes shared by all four sorted-subset donors had higher generation probabilities. Based on pairwise subsampling, the degree of clonotype sharing among donors was expected to be affected by sequencing depth. Sampling was limited to blood, and TCR repertoires in tissue likely differ from TCR repertoires in blood. Incomplete sequencing was indicated by rarefaction of sorted-subset datasets, despite the large sequencing depth. The genetic and exposure-history diversity represented was limited by the small number of donors. Larger estimated clonotype richness was generally found for naive subsets than for memory subsets.

Using the deep immunoSEQ assay, multiplex PCR amplified TCR CDR3 regions from genomic DNA. Extracted genomic DNA from each cell subset was spread evenly across all wells of several immunoSEQ 96-well plates, with each plate serving as a replicate. For sorted subsets, roughly 200 ng of genomic DNA, equivalent to some 33,000 T cell genomes, went into each replicate PCR. The purified libraries were quantified using a Qubit 3.0 fluorometer, sized with a Bioanalyzer 2100, and then quantified again using the KAPA Library Quantification kit. Each immunoSEQ 96-well plate was sequenced on its own single-read 150-cycle Illumina NextSeq 550 flow cell. Turning to the authors' computational methods: The immunoSEQ output contained only junctional sequences without quality scores, so filtering could not match that applied to full-length reads. To assign V/J genes and CDR3, sequences were annotated against IMGT germline references using PyIR, a Python wrapper for IgBLAST v1.9. Reads were filtered out if the reads had weak V/J assignments (E-value above 1e-6), no CDR3, stop codons, out-of-frame junctions, or ambiguous translated residues. V3J clonotypes were defined as sequences sharing the same inferred V gene, J gene, and CDR3 amino acid sequence. Percentage overlap between repertoires was calculated by dividing the number of shared unique clonotypes by the size of the smaller repertoire. RTK rarefaction, the Chao1 estimator, and Recon v2.1 estimates of unobserved clonotypes were used to assess repertoire richness. Generation probabilities for all TCRbeta clonotypes obtained by the gDNA method from a handful of donors were computed using OLGA. Held by TCRdb, this immuneACCESS table contains in-frame sequences only and omits some clones. Under half of the omission traces to an unresolved V gene where checked; the cause of the rest is unknown. V and J calls and clone size come straight from that table; D and trimming were deduced from the DNA. For this sample there are more than 2 million clones; around 93% appear just once. The top ten clonotypes cover about 1.7% of the sample.

CD8 naive samples were obtained by positive selection for CCR7 among CD45RO-negative cells, yielding a CD45RA+CCR7+ population from which TemRA cells were excluded. Donors were healthy HIV-negative adults with no recently reported acute infections or vaccinations. All donors were Caucasian adults living in Nashville, Tennessee, USA. After blood collection by leukapheresis, PBMCs were isolated using Ficoll-Histopaque density gradient centrifugation and then cryopreserved in the vapor phase of liquid nitrogen. Analytical flow cytometry was used to check the purity and quantity of every magnetically sorted T cell population. From each sorted fraction, genomic DNA was isolated and quantified by UV absorbance on a Nanodrop 2000c. A note on this clone: Its antigen is not yet known. Nothing much larger sits one base from this clone, and base qualities are not available.

Source material: naive CD8+ T cells from PBMCs. The intended sense of this specimen's cell subset or site label: CD45RA+CCR7+. The origin of this receptor is a man aged 18 to 30 in good health. Some clones in this sample may be carry-over from other donors' samples.

Here the CDR3 is given as CASSQDSAGYNEQFF. The DNA sequence reads TGCGCCAGCAGCCAAGATTCGGCGGGCTACAATGAGCAGTTCTTC. The rearranged segments are TRBV4-3 and TRBJ2-1; TRBD2 might be the D gene, on 5 matching bases. For CDR1 and CDR2, the germline V gene lists LGHNA and YSLEER. Between the V and J ends, shortened by 0 bases and 3 bases respectively, the junction contains 9 bases. The CDR3, from cysteine to phenylalanine, totals 15 residues. The only DNA kept is the CDR3, 45 bases in frame from the first base.